This T cell receptor beta chain was sequenced in a study of T cell repertoires in cytomegalovirus infection. With 5 bases removed from V and 0 bases from J, the gap between germline ends came to 12 bases. The CDR3 is made up of 15 amino acids. A remark on this clonotype: The antigen is unknown.

TCRdb re-derived calls from the reads in MiXCR, one entry per CDR3 protein. The sample lists hundreds of thousands of distinct CDR3 sequences; roughly 43% were seen once. Sequencing was performed on cultured PBMCs, taken from culture after CMV antigen stimulation. V gene TRBV12-3 or TRBV12-4 combines with J gene TRBJ2-3; no reliable D call. The TCR comes from a human donor in good health (CMV status not recorded). Some clones in this sample may be carry-over from other donors' samples. Here the CDR3 DNA reads TGTGCCAGCAGTCGGCAGGCAGATAGCACAGATACGCAGTATTTT. It yields the protein CASSRQADSTDTQYF.